The rows below give T cell receptor beta chains drawn from one sample of a study of blood T cell repertoires in COVID-19. Assay: immunoSEQ multiplex PCR; the TCRdb copy retains only in-frame clones and omits some. In the table there are some 200,000 clones, 80% to 90% of which are singletons. The sample taken for sequencing was peripheral blood. The source is a woman of 80 years or more with active or convalescent COVID-19. Both conserved end residues are part of each CDR3. A D gene is named only where the DNA matches it firmly. Expanded clones get a size class; other rows say once, few or many, or leave the size out.

v_call: TRBV11-2
clone_size: NA
d_call: NA
j_call: TRBJ2-3
cdr3_nt: TGTGCCAGCAGCCCAGACAGGTCCACAGATACGCAGTATTTT
cdr3_aa: CASSPDRSTDTQYF

v_call: TRBV7-3
clone_size: NA
d_call: NA
j_call: TRBJ2-1
cdr3_nt: TGTGCCAGCAGCTCCGCCCTCGGGGGCTCCTACAATGAGCAGTTCTTC
cdr3_aa: CASSSALGGSYNEQFF

v_call: TRBV10-3
clone_size: NA
d_call: TRBD2
j_call: TRBJ2-3
cdr3_nt: TGTGCCATCAGAGTTAGCACAGCTCGGACTAGCGGGGTACCCACAGATACGCAGTATTTT
cdr3_aa: CAIRVSTARTSGVPTDTQYF

v_call: TRBV4-1
clone_size: many
d_call: NA
j_call: TRBJ2-7
cdr3_nt: TGCGCCAGCAGCTTACAGGGACGCGAGCAGTACTTC
cdr3_aa: CASSLQGREQYF

v_call: TRBV10-2
clone_size: NA
d_call: NA
j_call: TRBJ2-2
cdr3_nt: TGCGCCAGCAGTGAGATGGACTATTCAACCGGGGAGCTGTTTTTT
cdr3_aa: CASSEMDYSTGELFF

v_call: TRBV5-1
clone_size: NA
d_call: NA
j_call: TRBJ2-3
cdr3_nt: TGCGCCAGCAGCTTGAGGGGATTGGATACGCAGTATTTT
cdr3_aa: CASSLRGLDTQYF

v_call: TRBV14
clone_size: NA
d_call: TRBD2
j_call: TRBJ2-2
cdr3_nt: TGTGCCAGCAGCCAAGTTAGCGGGAGCCCTAACAAGGAGCTGTTTTTT
cdr3_aa: CASSQVSGSPNKELFF

v_call: TRBV7-9
clone_size: NA
d_call: TRBD1
j_call: TRBJ1-2
cdr3_nt: TGTGCCAGCAGCTTATCTGTCGGGCAGGGGGCATGGGGCTACACCTTC
cdr3_aa: CASSLSVGQGAWGYTF

v_call: TRBV20-1
clone_size: few
d_call: TRBD1
j_call: TRBJ2-2
cdr3_nt: TGCAGTGCTAGTGGGACAGCCAACGGGGAGCTGTTTTTT
cdr3_aa: CSASGTANGELFF

v_call: TRBV7-9
clone_size: NA
d_call: NA
j_call: TRBJ2-7
cdr3_nt: TGTGCCAGCAGCTTAGAAGCCGCGGGGCAGTACTTC
cdr3_aa: CASSLEAAGQYF

v_call: TRBV9
clone_size: NA
d_call: NA
j_call: TRBJ2-3
cdr3_nt: TGTGCCAGCAGCGTAGGGCTAGTAGTAACAGATACGCAGTATTTT
cdr3_aa: CASSVGLVVTDTQYF

v_call: TRBV21-1
clone_size: NA
d_call: NA
j_call: TRBJ1-5
cdr3_nt: TGTGCCAGCAGGATAATGGAGCAATGCCAGCATTTT
cdr3_aa: CASRIMEQCQHF

v_call: TRBV18
clone_size: few
d_call: NA
j_call: TRBJ1-1
cdr3_nt: TGTGCCAGCTCACCACCTGGCTGGGCCACTGAAGCTTTCTTT
cdr3_aa: CASSPPGWATEAFF

v_call: TRBV5-1
clone_size: NA
d_call: TRBD2
j_call: TRBJ2-5
cdr3_nt: TGCGCCAGCAGCTTGGAATTAGCGGGAGGTTTGGAGACCCAGTACTTC
cdr3_aa: CASSLELAGGLETQYF

v_call: TRBV6-5
clone_size: many
d_call: TRBD1
j_call: TRBJ2-7
cdr3_nt: TGTGCCAGCAGTCGCAGACAGGGCCACGAGCAGTACTTC
cdr3_aa: CASSRRQGHEQYF

v_call: TRBV6-1
clone_size: NA
d_call: NA
j_call: TRBJ2-7
cdr3_nt: TGTGCCAGCAGTGACCCTAGACAGAGCTACGAGCAGTACTTC
cdr3_aa: CASSDPRQSYEQYF

v_call: TRBV6-2/TRBV6-3
clone_size: NA
d_call: TRBD2
j_call: TRBJ2-7
cdr3_nt: TGTGCCAGCAGTTACCCCGAGAGCGGGGACCAATACGAGCAGTACTTC
cdr3_aa: CASSYPESGDQYEQYF

v_call: TRBV11-1
clone_size: NA
d_call: TRBD1
j_call: TRBJ1-2
cdr3_nt: TGTGCCAGCAGCTTGGGACAGAACTATGGCTACACCTTC
cdr3_aa: CASSLGQNYGYTF

v_call: TRBV2
clone_size: NA
d_call: TRBD2
j_call: TRBJ2-5
cdr3_nt: TGTGCCAGCAGGACCGTGGGGGGGACCCAGACCCAGTACTTC
cdr3_aa: CASRTVGGTQTQYF

v_call: TRBV6-2/TRBV6-3
clone_size: NA
d_call: NA
j_call: TRBJ2-7
cdr3_nt: TGTGCCAGCAGTTACCACGGAGCGGGTCCAACCTACGAGCAGTACTTC
cdr3_aa: CASSYHGAGPTYEQYF

v_call: TRBV20-1
clone_size: NA
d_call: TRBD2
j_call: TRBJ2-1
cdr3_nt: TGCAGTGCTAGTTCGGAAAGAGCGGGACGGAACAATGAGCAGTTCTTC
cdr3_aa: CSASSERAGRNNEQFF

v_call: TRBV6-5
clone_size: NA
d_call: TRBD1
j_call: TRBJ1-6
cdr3_nt: TGTGCCAGCAGTCAGATAACAGGGGGCCCTTTCCACTTT
cdr3_aa: CASSQITGGPFHF

v_call: TRBV18
clone_size: NA
d_call: TRBD2
j_call: TRBJ2-2
cdr3_nt: TGTGCCAGCTCACCACCCTCTAGCGGGAGGATCGGGGAGCTGTTTTTT
cdr3_aa: CASSPPSSGRIGELFF

v_call: TRBV2
clone_size: NA
d_call: NA
j_call: TRBJ2-1
cdr3_nt: TGTGCCAGCAGCCCTCCCCTCCGGTGGAGCTCCTACAATGAGCAGTTCTTC
cdr3_aa: CASSPPLRWSSYNEQFF

v_call: TRBV11-2
clone_size: NA
d_call: NA
j_call: TRBJ2-5
cdr3_nt: TGTGCCAGCAGCCGCCAGGGGAAGCAAGAGACCCAGTACTTC
cdr3_aa: CASSRQGKQETQYF

v_call: TRBV7-2
clone_size: NA
d_call: NA
j_call: TRBJ1-1
cdr3_nt: TGTGCCAGCAGCCCCCAGAGGGTTTTAACTGAAGCTTTCTTT
cdr3_aa: CASSPQRVLTEAFF

v_call: TRBV19
clone_size: NA
d_call: NA
j_call: TRBJ1-5
cdr3_nt: TGTGCCAGTAGGACCTCTGGGGCTCCCAATCAGCCCCAGCATTTT
cdr3_aa: CASRTSGAPNQPQHF

v_call: TRBV29-1
clone_size: NA
d_call: TRBD1
j_call: TRBJ1-2
cdr3_nt: TGCAGCGTTGTAGCATATGGACAGGGGCACTATGGCTACACCTTC
cdr3_aa: CSVVAYGQGHYGYTF

v_call: TRBV6-6
clone_size: NA
d_call: TRBD1
j_call: TRBJ2-7
cdr3_nt: TGTGCCAGCAGTTACTCGGGGACAGGGTCCGACGAGCAGTACTTC
cdr3_aa: CASSYSGTGSDEQYF

v_call: TRBV2
clone_size: NA
d_call: TRBD1
j_call: TRBJ2-7
cdr3_nt: TGTGCCAGCAGTGACCCGGACAGGGGAGTCTACGAGCAGTACTTC
cdr3_aa: CASSDPDRGVYEQYF